Each of the 26 T cell receptor beta chains below was sequenced from the same sample in a study of shared clonotypes between healthy human individuals. Profiling relied on immunoSEQ multiplex PCR, and the TCRdb table lists in-frame clones only, not all of them. The data show 100,000 to 120,000 clones, with around 65% seen just once and 24% held by the top ten. The source material was memory CD8+ T cells sorted from blood. Subset given: CD45RO+ cells pooled with CCR7-negative TemRA cells. These receptors originate from a woman in her 30s in good health.

In DNA form, the CDR3 reads TGTGCCAGCAGCTTATCGGCGGACCCGTCCTACAATGAGCAGTTCTTC. This sequence encodes CASSLSADPSYNEQFF. This chain connects TRBV11-2 to TRBJ2-1; D is undetermined. The V gene's germline CDR1 is SGHAT and CDR2 FQNNGV. V was pared by 2 bases and J by 1 base, with 12 bases between. This CDR3 has 16 amino acids.

This clone was recorded a few times. The chain links TRBV4-1 to TRBJ2-5; TRBD2 agrees at 13 bases. Near its end, the DNA agrees better with TRBJ2-7, so the J call may be wrong. Germline-derived CDR1 and CDR2 are MGHRA and YSYEKL. The CDR3 has 16 residues. Here the CDR3 reads CASSQGGLAGVYEQYF. Written as DNA, the CDR3 is TGCGCCAGCAGCCAAGGAGGACTAGCGGGAGTCTACGAGCAGTACTTC.

The V call is TRBV7-8, the J call TRBJ1-4; a weak D match, TRBD1 (5 bases). Germline assignment: CDR1 SGHVS and CDR2 FQNEAQ. With 0 bases removed from V and 7 bases from J, the gap between germline ends came to 12 bases. This CDR3 has 15 amino acids. The CDR3 region is CASSLALGGGEKLFF. The CDR3 DNA reads as TGTGCCAGCAGCTTAGCGCTTGGGGGAGGTGAAAAACTGTTTTTT.

About this clone: A much larger clone lies one base from this, so it may be a read error. The CDR3 nucleotides are TGTGCCAGCAGTGACGACAGAAATCAGCCCCAGCATTTT. Protein sequence: CASSDDRNQPQHF. V usage is TRBV27 and J usage is TRBJ1-5; maybe TRBD1 (5 bases). The germline gives CDR1 MNHEY, CDR2 SMNVEV (reference sequence). The CDR3 has 13 residues. V shed 5 bases and J shed 4 bases, with 9 bases lying between them.

This clone was seen a few times. The chain has TRBV6-4 and TRBJ2-6, with no clear D. The V gene lost 2 bases and the J gene lost 0 bases, with 5 bases spanning the gap. CDR1 MRHNA and CDR2 SNTAGT come from the germline V gene. The CDR3 has 15 amino acids. CDR3 DNA sequence: TGTGCCAGCAGTGACAGGGACTCTGGGGCCAACGTCCTGACTTTC. It is translated as CASSDRDSGANVLTF.

The chain links TRBV10-1 to TRBJ2-1; TRBD2 agrees at 12 bases. Looked up from germline, CDR1 is WNHNN and CDR2 is SYGVQD (reference sequence). The CDR3 covers 15 residues. V lost 2 bases, J lost 8 bases, and 4 bases stayed unmatched. CDR3 nucleotides: TGCGCCAGCAGTGAGGGACTAGCGGGAATCTATGAGCAGTTCTTC. Translated, it gives CASSEGLAGIYEQFF.

This clone was seen a handful of times. The V gene is TRBV6-6, the J gene TRBJ1-1, with D perhaps TRBD1 (5 bases). The germline CDR1 and CDR2 sequences are MNHNY and SVGAGI (reference sequence). V dropped 6 bases and J dropped 1 base, with 12 bases sitting between them. This CDR3 is built from 14 residues. Here the CDR3 DNA reads TGTGCCAGCAGCGCCTCGACAGAGAACACTGAAGCTTTCTTT. Its translation: CASSASTENTEAFF.

The chain uses TRBV28 and TRBJ1-1; no clear D. The CDR3 is 14 amino acids. The germline V and J ends were trimmed by 2 bases and 3 bases, with 10 bases remaining between them. Germline V gene lookup returns CDR1 MDHEN and CDR2 SYDVKM. The CDR3 sequence: CASSLGPRHTEAFF. The CDR3 coding sequence is TGTGCCAGCAGTTTAGGTCCGCGCCACACTGAAGCTTTCTTT.

The V and J genes are TRBV19 and TRBJ2-7, with TRBD2 matching 8 bases. V shed 1 base and J 2 bases; nucleotides not matched to a gene: 1. Germline V lookup: CDR1 LNHDA, CDR2 SQIVND (reference sequence). This CDR3 is built from 14 residues. The CDR3: CASSIGSGTYEQYF. DNA for the CDR3: TGTGCCAGTAGTATAGGTAGCGGGACCTACGAGCAGTACTTC.

The chain joins TRBV28 to TRBJ2-5; 8 bases match TRBD1. V was clipped by 5 bases and J by 4 bases; unmatched bases: 9. This CDR3 has 15 amino acids. Germline CDR1 and CDR2: MDHEN and SYDVKM. CDR3 residues: CASSLRTGRRETQYF. The DNA of the CDR3 is TGTGCCAGCAGTCTCCGGACAGGGCGGCGAGAGACCCAGTACTTC.

The V call is TRBV7-2, the J call TRBJ2-7; 8 bases match TRBD2. V shed 1 base and J 4 bases; nucleotides not matched to a gene: 6. Germline lookup yields CDR1 SGHTA and CDR2 FQGNSA. This CDR3 is 15 amino acids long. CDR3 sequence (DNA): TGTGCCAGCAGCTTAGGGAGCGGGGGACTGTACGAGCAGTACTTC. This translates into CASSLGSGGLYEQYF.

The J gene is TRBJ2-5, the V gene TRBV13, with a weak D call TRBD1 (5 bases). The J call is doubtful: the DNA matches TRBJ2-7 better. CDR3 length equals 16 residues. Germline loops: CDR1 PRHDT, CDR2 FYEKMQ (reference sequence). For the CDR3, the DNA is TGTGCCAGCAGTCACGCCCTCGCGGCAGGGTTGGACGAGCAGTACTTC. It is translated as CASSHALAAGLDEQYF.

The chain couples TRBV6-4 to TRBJ2-3; 14 nucleotides line up with TRBD2. J was trimmed by 1 base and V by 3 bases; bases with no gene match: 3. The length of the CDR3 is 17 residues. CDR1 and CDR2 from the germline V gene are MRHNA and SNTAGT. CDR3 DNA: TGTGCCAGCAGTGATGGGACTAGCGGGAGTGGCACAGATACGCAGTATTTT. It encodes CASSDGTSGSGTDTQYF.

This clone was counted at least ten times. The CDR3 sequence: CASSARGTDYTF. The DNA for the CDR3 is TGTGCCAGCAGTGCGAGGGGCACGGACTACACCTTC. The J gene is TRBJ1-2, the V gene TRBV6-1, with D possibly matching TRBD1 (5 bases). Germline assignment: CDR1 MNHNS and CDR2 SASEGT. CDR3 length: 12 residues. Trimming took off 4 bases at V and 10 bases at J, with 13 bases between the two ends.

The V gene is TRBV7-9, the J gene TRBJ1-1; D is perhaps TRBD1 (6 bases). Trimming left V 8 bases short and J 0 bases short, with 19 bases between. Per the germline V gene, CDR1 is SEHNR and CDR2 is FQNEAQ (reference sequence). The CDR3 runs 16 residues. CDR3 sequence (DNA): TGTGCCAGCCCACGGCCGGGGGGCGGCTTGAACACTGAAGCTTTCTTT. It translates to CASPRPGGGLNTEAFF.

CDR3 protein: CASSRFGGRPHEQYF. For the CDR3, the DNA is TGTGCCAGCAGCCGATTCGGCGGGAGACCCCACGAGCAGTACTTC. The chain joins TRBV5-4 to TRBJ2-7; 7 bases line up with TRBD2. After removal of 4 bases from V and 5 bases from J, the junction contained 12 bases not matched to a gene. Germline CDR1 SGHNT, CDR2 YYREEE (reference sequence). The CDR3 runs 15 residues. Looking up the rest from reference TRBV5-4 and TRBJ2-7 gives the full variable domain: ETGVTQSPTHLIKTRGQQVTLRCSSQSGHNTVSWYQQALGQGPQFIFQYYREEENGRGNFPPRFSGLQFPNYSSELNVNALELDDSALYLCASSRFGGRPHEQYFGPGTRLTVT.

This clone was seen more than once but under ten times. The chain carries TRBV28 and TRBJ1-5; 7 positions match TRBD1. The V gene end was trimmed by 4 bases and the J gene end by 9 bases; junction bases not matched to a gene: 6. CDR1 MDHEN and CDR2 SYDVKM come from the germline V gene. The CDR3 has 13 amino acids. CDR3 loop: CASSSHRTGPQHF. Written as DNA, the CDR3 is TGTGCCAGCAGTTCCCACCGGACAGGGCCCCAGCATTTT.

The chain couples TRBV4-1 to TRBJ2-2; the match to TRBD2 covers 11 bases. The CDR3 runs 21 residues. Germline CDR1 MGHRA, CDR2 YSYEKL. The trim removed 0 bases at V and 0 bases at J, leaving 12 bases unmatched. This CDR3 reads CASSQDWATSGVPANTGELFF. The CDR3 nucleotides read TGCGCCAGCAGCCAAGATTGGGCGACTAGCGGGGTCCCCGCGAACACCGGGGAGCTGTTTTTT.

For the CDR3, the DNA is TGTGCCAGCAGTTCAGGGCGGTACGATACGCAGTATTTT. Translation: CASSSGRYDTQYF. This rearrangement joins TRBV28 to TRBJ2-3, with TRBD1 as a possible D gene (5 bases). The V gene lost 4 bases and the J gene lost 6 bases, with 11 bases spanning the gap. Germline CDR1 and CDR2: MDHEN and SYDVKM. This CDR3 has 13 amino acids.

Note on this clone: Other DNA sequences within the sample encode an identical CDR3. This chain joins TRBV6-4 and TRBJ1-1; D uncertain. Germline assignment: CDR1 MRHNA and CDR2 SNTAGT. V was trimmed by 3 bases and J by 1 base, leaving 6 bases between them. The CDR3 consists of 13 residues. The CDR3 here is CASSEAENTEAFF. The CDR3 region has the DNA TGTGCCAGCAGTGAGGCGGAGAACACTGAAGCTTTCTTT.

This clone was seen more than once but under ten times. The genes are TRBV28 and TRBJ2-1; unclear D gene. The CDR3 has 18 amino acids. The V end was cut by 4 bases, the J end by 0 bases, with 19 bases between. Germline CDR1 reads MDHEN; CDR2 reads SYDVKM. Here the CDR3 reads CASSSRVESLSSYNEQFF. Written as DNA, the CDR3 is TGTGCCAGCAGTTCCCGTGTAGAGAGCCTTAGCTCCTACAATGAGCAGTTCTTC.

J is TRBJ2-3 and V is TRBV15, with no clear D. This CDR3 is built from 15 residues. Germline V lookup: CDR1 LNHNV, CDR2 YYDKDF (reference sequence). The V end lost 1 base, the J end lost 2 bases, and 10 bases lay between the germline ends. The CDR3 spells CATSRGSRPTDTQYF. CDR3 DNA: TGTGCCACCAGCAGAGGTAGTCGCCCCACAGATACGCAGTATTTT. The whole variable domain, filled in from reference TRBV15 and TRBJ2-3, reads DAMVIQNPRYQVTQFGKPVTLSCSQTLNHNVMYWYQQKSSQAPKLLFHYYDKDFNNEADTPDNFQSRRPNTSFCFLDIRSPGLGDTAMYLCATSRGSRPTDTQYFGPGTRLTVL.

Within the sample, this clone is medium-sized. The rearrangement uses TRBV6-1 and TRBJ2-7, with TRBD2 matching over 13 bases. V dropped 3 bases and J dropped 6; count of bases not matched to a gene: 5. The length of the CDR3 is 15 residues. The V gene's germline CDR1 is MNHNS and CDR2 SASEGT. Here the CDR3 reads CASSDWTSGRPEQYF. The CDR3 DNA follows: TGTGCCAGCAGTGATTGGACTAGCGGGAGACCCGAGCAGTACTTC.

This rearrangement joins TRBV7-9 to TRBJ2-7; 8 bases are shared with TRBD2. Germline V gene data show CDR1 as SEHNR and CDR2 as FQNEAQ (reference sequence). The CDR3 is made up of 13 amino acids. J lost 7 bases, V lost 7 bases, and 9 bases had no gene match. Here the CDR3 DNA reads TGTGCCAGCACCCTTAGCGGGATTGGAGAGCAGTACTTC. This sequence encodes CASTLSGIGEQYF.

The J gene is TRBJ1-1, the V gene TRBV2, with D unclear. CDR1 is SNHLY, CDR2 FYNNEI, per germline. Between the trimmed V and J ends, which lost 1 base and 4 bases, there was a span of 7 bases. The CDR3 is 13 amino acids. CDR3 in DNA: TGTGCCAGCAGTGAAGGGCTAGTCACTGAAGCTTTCTTT. Translating it yields CASSEGLVTEAFF.

The chain links TRBV7-6 to TRBJ2-7; the D gene is possibly TRBD1 (7 bases). Germline CDR1 is SGHVS and CDR2 is FNYEAQ. The CDR3 is 14 amino acids. The V end lost 5 bases, the J end lost 0 bases, and 11 bases lay between the germline ends. As DNA, the CDR3 is TGTGCCAGCAGCGCCAGGGGGGACTCCTACGAGCAGTACTTC. Encoded protein: CASSARGDSYEQYF.